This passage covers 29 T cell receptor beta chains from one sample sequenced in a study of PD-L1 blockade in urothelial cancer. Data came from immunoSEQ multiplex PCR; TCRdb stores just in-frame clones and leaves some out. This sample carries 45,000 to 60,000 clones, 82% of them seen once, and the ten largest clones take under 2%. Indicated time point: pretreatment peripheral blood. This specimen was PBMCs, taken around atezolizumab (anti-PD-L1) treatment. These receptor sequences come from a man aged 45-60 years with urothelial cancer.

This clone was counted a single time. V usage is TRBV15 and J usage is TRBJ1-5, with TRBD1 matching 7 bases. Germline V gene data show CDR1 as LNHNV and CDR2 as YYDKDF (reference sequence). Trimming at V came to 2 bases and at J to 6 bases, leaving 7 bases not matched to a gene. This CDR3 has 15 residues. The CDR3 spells CATSRTRGLGQPQHF. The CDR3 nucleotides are TGTGCCACCAGCAGAACAAGGGGGCTCGGTCAGCCCCAGCATTTT.

The CDR3 is CASSQDQGSGRGGYNEQFF. In nucleotides, the CDR3 is TGTGCCAGCAGCCAAGATCAGGGTTCCGGGCGGGGGGGTTACAATGAGCAGTTCTTC. This chain links TRBV4-2 with TRBJ2-1; 9 positions match TRBD2. The CDR3 runs 19 residues. V lost 0 bases to trimming and J lost 4 bases; unmatched junction nucleotides: 13. In germline, CDR1 is LGHNA, CDR2 YNFKEQ.

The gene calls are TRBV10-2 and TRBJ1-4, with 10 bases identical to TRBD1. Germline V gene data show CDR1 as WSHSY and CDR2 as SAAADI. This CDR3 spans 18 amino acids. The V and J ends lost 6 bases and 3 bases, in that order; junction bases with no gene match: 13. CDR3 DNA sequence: TGCGCCAGCAGCGCCCCGGGACAGGGGTACCGGCCTAATGAAAAACTGTTTTTT. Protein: CASSAPGQGYRPNEKLFF.

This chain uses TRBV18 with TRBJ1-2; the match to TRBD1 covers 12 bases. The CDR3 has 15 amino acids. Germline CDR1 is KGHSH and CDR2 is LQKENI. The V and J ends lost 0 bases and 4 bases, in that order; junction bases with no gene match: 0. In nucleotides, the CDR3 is TGTGCCAGCTCACCACCGGGACAGGGGGCCTATGGCTACACCTTC. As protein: CASSPPGQGAYGYTF.

This CDR3 is CATSRDRGYEQFF. The CDR3 bases are TGTGCCACCAGCAGAGATCGGGGTTATGAGCAGTTCTTC. The chain employs TRBV15 and TRBJ2-1; possible D gene TRBD2, 5 bases. Trimming took 0 bases from V and 8 from J, leaving 8 bases between them. CDR1 and CDR2 from the germline V gene are LNHNV and YYDKDF (reference sequence). This CDR3 is 13 amino acids long.

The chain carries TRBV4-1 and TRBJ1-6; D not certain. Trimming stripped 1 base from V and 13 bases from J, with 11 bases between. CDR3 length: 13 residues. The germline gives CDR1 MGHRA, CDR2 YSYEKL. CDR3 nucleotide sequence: TGCGCCAGCAGCCAAGGACAAGCGGCGCCCCTCCACTTT. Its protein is CASSQGQAAPLHF.

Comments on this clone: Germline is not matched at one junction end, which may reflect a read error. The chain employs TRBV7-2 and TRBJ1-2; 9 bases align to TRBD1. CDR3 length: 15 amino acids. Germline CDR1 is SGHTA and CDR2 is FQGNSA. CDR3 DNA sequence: TGTGCCAGCAGCTTACCGGGACAGGGTAACTTTGGCTACACCTTC. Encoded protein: CASSLPGQGNFGYTF.

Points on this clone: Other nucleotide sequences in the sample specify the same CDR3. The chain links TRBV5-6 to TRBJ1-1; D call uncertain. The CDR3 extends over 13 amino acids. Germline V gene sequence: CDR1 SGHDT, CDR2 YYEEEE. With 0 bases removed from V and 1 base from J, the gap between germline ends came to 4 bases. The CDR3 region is CASSLGRNTEAFF. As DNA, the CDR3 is TGTGCCAGCAGCTTGGGGAGGAACACTGAAGCTTTCTTT.

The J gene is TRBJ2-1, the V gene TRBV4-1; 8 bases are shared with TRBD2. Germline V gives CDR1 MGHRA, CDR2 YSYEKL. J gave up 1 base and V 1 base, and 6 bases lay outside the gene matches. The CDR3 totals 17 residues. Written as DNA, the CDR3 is TGCGCCAGCAGCCAAGGGAGGGGCGGGAGGTCCTACAATGAGCAGTTCTTC. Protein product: CASSQGRGGRSYNEQFF.

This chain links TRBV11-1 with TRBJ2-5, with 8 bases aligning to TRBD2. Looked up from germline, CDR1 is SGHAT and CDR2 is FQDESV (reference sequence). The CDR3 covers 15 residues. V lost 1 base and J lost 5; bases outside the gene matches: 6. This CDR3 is CASSLDGLALETQYF. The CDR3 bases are TGTGCCAGCAGCTTAGACGGACTAGCCTTGGAGACCCAGTACTTC.

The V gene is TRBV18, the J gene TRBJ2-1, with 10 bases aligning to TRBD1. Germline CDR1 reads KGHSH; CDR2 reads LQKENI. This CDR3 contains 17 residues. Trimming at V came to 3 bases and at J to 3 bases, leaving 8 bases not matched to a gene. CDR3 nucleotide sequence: TGTGCCAGCTCACCGCCCAGGGGGACAGGGGACTACAATGAGCAGTTCTTC. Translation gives CASSPPRGTGDYNEQFF. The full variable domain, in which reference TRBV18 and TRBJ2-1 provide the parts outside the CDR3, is NAGVMQNPRHLVRRRGQEARLRCSPMKGHSHVYWYRQLPEEGLKFMVYLQKENIIDESGMPKERFSAEFPKEGPSILRIQQVVRGDSAAYFCASSPPRGTGDYNEQFFGPGTRLTVL.

CDR3 in DNA: TGCGCCAGCAGCTTATATCCGGGAGACACAGATACGCAGTATTTT. Protein product: CASSLYPGDTDTQYF. The V call is TRBV5-1, the J call TRBJ2-3, with D possibly matching TRBD2 (6 bases). Germline lookup yields CDR1 SGHRS and CDR2 YFSETQ. V lost 2 bases and J 2 bases, leaving 12 bases between the germline ends. CDR3 size: 15 residues.

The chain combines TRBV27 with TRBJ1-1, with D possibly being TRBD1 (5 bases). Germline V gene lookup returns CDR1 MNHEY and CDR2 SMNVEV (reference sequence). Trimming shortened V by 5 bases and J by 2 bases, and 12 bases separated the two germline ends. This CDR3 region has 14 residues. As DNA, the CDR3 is TGTGCCAGCAGTCGGACATACGTCAACACTGAAGCTTTCTTT. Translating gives CASSRTYVNTEAFF.

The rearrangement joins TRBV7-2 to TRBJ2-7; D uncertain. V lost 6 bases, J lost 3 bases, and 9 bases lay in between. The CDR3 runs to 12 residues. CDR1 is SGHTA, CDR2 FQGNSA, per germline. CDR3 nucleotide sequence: TGTGCCAGCAGATCTTCGGGCTACGAGCAGTACTTC. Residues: CASRSSGYEQYF.

CDR3 in DNA: TGCGCCAGCAGTTCCAGACTAGCTAATGAGCAGTTCTTC. This sequence encodes CASSSRLANEQFF. V and J are TRBV10-1 and TRBJ2-1, with 7 bases fitting TRBD2. The germline V gene encodes CDR1 WNHNN and CDR2 SYGVQD (reference sequence). CDR3 length: 13 amino acids. The V gene end was trimmed by 5 bases and the J gene end by 7 bases; junction bases not matched to a gene: 5.

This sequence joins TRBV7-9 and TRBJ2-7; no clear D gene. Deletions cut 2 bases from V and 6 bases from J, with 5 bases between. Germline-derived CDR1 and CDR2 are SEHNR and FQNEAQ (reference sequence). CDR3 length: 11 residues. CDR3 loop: CASSLMSEQYF. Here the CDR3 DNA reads TGTGCCAGCAGCTTAATGAGCGAGCAGTACTTC.

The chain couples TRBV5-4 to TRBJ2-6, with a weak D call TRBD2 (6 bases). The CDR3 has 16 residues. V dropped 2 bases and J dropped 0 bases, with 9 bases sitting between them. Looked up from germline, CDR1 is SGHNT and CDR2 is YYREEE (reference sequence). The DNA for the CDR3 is TGTGCCAGCAGCTTCGCGGGGAACTCTGGGGCCAACGTCCTGACTTTC. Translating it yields CASSFAGNSGANVLTF.

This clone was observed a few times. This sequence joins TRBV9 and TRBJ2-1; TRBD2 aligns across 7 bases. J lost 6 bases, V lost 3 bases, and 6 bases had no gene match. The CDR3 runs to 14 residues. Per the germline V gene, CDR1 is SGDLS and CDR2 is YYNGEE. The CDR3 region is CASSAGTTFNEQFF. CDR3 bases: TGTGCCAGCAGCGCCGGGACTACCTTCAATGAGCAGTTCTTC.

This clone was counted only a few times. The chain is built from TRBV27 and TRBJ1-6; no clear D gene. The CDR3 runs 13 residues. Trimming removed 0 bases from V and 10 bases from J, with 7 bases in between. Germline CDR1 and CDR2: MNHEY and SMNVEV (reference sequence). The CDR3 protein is CASSLSDSSPLHF. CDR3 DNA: TGTGCCAGCAGTTTATCAGACTCGTCACCCCTCCACTTT.

The CDR3: CASSQGQGPGETQYF. CDR3 DNA sequence: TGCGCCAGCAGCCAAGGACAGGGGCCAGGGGAGACCCAGTACTTC. V and J are TRBV4-1 and TRBJ2-5; 8 nucleotides align to TRBD1. The CDR3 has 15 residues. Per the germline V gene, CDR1 is MGHRA and CDR2 is YSYEKL. J gave up 5 bases and V 1 base, and 6 bases lay outside the gene matches.

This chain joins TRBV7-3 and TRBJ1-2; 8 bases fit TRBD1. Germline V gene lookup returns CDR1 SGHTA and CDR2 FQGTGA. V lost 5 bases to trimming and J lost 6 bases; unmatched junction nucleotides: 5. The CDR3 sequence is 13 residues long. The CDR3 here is CASSLGTGDGYTF. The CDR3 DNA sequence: TGTGCCAGCAGCCTCGGGACAGGTGATGGCTACACCTTC. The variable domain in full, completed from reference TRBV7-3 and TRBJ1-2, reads GAGVSQTPSNKVTEKGKYVELRCDPISGHTALYWYRQSLGQGPEFLIYFQGTGAADDSGLPNDRFFAVRPEGSVSTLKIQRTERGDSAVYLCASSLGTGDGYTFGSGTRLTVV.

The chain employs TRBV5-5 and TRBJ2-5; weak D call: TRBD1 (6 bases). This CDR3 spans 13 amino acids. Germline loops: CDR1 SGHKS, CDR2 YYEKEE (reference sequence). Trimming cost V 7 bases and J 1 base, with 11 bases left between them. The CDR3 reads CASGRGGQETQYF. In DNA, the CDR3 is TGTGCCAGCGGTCGAGGGGGCCAAGAGACCCAGTACTTC. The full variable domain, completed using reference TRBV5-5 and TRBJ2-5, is DAGVTQSPTHLIKTRGQQVTLRCSPISGHKSVSWYQQVLGQGPQFIFQYYEKEERGRGNFPDRFSARQFPNYSSELNVNALLLGDSALYLCASGRGGQETQYFGPGTRLLVL.

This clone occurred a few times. The CDR3 bases are TGTGCCAGCAGCCTGGACCACAGCGGGCAGTTCTTC. Its protein is CASSLDHSGQFF. This chain links TRBV5-4 with TRBJ2-1, with D perhaps matching TRBD2 (5 bases). Germline CDR1 is SGHNT and CDR2 is YYREEE (reference sequence). This CDR3 spans 12 amino acids. Trimming took 4 bases from V and 12 from J, leaving 14 bases between them.

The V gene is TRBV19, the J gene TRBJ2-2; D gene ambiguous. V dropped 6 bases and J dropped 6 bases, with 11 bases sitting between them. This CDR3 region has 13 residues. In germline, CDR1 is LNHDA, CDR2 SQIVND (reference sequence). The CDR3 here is CASSPGPAGELFF. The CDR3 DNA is TGTGCCAGTAGCCCCGGTCCGGCCGGGGAGCTGTTTTTT.

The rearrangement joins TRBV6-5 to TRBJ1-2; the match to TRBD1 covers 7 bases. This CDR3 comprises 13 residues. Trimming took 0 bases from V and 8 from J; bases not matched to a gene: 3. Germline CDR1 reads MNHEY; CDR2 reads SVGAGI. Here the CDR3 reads CASSYSGTVGYTF. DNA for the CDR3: TGTGCCAGCAGTTACTCGGGGACAGTCGGCTACACCTTC.

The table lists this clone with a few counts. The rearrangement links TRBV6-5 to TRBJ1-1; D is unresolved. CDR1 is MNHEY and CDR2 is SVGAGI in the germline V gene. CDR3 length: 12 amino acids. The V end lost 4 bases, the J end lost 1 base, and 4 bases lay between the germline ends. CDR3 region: CASSSGNTEAFF. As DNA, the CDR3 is TGTGCCAGCAGTTCAGGGAACACTGAAGCTTTCTTT.

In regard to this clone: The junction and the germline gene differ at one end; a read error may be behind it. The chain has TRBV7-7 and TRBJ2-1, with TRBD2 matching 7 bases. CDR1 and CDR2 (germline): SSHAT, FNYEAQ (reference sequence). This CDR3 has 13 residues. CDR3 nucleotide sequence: TGTGCTAGCAGCTTAGCAGAGCGGGGTGAGCAGTTCTTC. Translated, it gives CASSLAERGEQFF.

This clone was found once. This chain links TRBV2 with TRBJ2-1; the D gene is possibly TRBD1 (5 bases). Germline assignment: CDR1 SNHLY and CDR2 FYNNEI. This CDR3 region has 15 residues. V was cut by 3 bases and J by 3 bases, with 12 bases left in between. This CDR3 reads CASSEFRGGYNEQFF. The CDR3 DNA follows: TGTGCCAGCAGTGAGTTTAGGGGCGGCTACAATGAGCAGTTCTTC.

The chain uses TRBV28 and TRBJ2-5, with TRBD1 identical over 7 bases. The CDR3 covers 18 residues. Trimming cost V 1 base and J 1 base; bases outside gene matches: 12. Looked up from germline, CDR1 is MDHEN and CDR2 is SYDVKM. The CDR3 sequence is CASSLFSGWAGGQETQYF. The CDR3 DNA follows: TGTGCCAGCAGTTTATTCTCTGGGTGGGCAGGGGGCCAAGAGACCCAGTACTTC.